A selection of T cell receptor beta chains follows, all from one sample in a study of patients and donors after allogeneic stem cell transplantation. From the RT-PCR reads, TCRdb called clonotypes with MiXCR, one entry per CDR3 protein. This sample has about a million distinct CDR3 sequences; approximately 19% occur once, and the top ten carry under 6.5%. Sequencing used blood, either unsorted or a sorted T cell fraction (not recorded which). All receptors come from a human donor who was either an allogeneic HSCT recipient or a stem cell or donor lymphocyte infusion donor (not recorded which). It is not recorded whose cells these are; they may come from a transplant donor. Each CDR3 is given with its conserved first and last residue. A D gene is named only where the DNA matches it firmly. Not all rows give a size; the values are once, few, many and, for expanded clones, a class.

cdr3_nt,cdr3_aa,clone_size,j_call,d_call,v_call
TGTGCCAGCAGCTTAGAACCCGGACTACCCACCTACGAGCAGTACTTC,CASSLEPGLPTYEQYF,-,TRBJ2-7,-,TRBV7-9
TGTGCCACCAGCAGACCGGCTGCGCAGCGGCCCCAGCATTTT,CATSRPAAQRPQHF,few,TRBJ1-5,-,TRBV15
TGTGCCAGCAGCAGCTTGGGGGGAATCCACTCCTACGAGCAGTACTTC,CASSSLGGIHSYEQYF,few,TRBJ2-7,-,TRBV6-1
TGTGCCAGCAATGGGGGTGGAGATACGCAGTATTTT,CASNGGGDTQYF,-,TRBJ2-3,-,TRBV6-5
TGTGCCACCAGTGATCCCATGACTAGCGGGGGCACCTACAATGAGCAGTTCTTC,CATSDPMTSGGTYNEQFF,-,TRBJ2-1,TRBD2,TRBV24-1
TGTGCCAGCAGCTTCCCCCTCGCGGGGAACTCCTACAATGAGCAGTTCTTC,CASSFPLAGNSYNEQFF,few,TRBJ2-1,-,TRBV7-9
TGTGCCAGCAGCTTAAGGGGCAGGGGATTAGACGAGCAGTACTTC,CASSLRGRGLDEQYF,few,TRBJ2-7,-,TRBV7-2
TGCAGTGCTAGACCTAGCGGATACTACGAGCAGTACTTC,CSARPSGYYEQYF,few,TRBJ2-7,TRBD2,TRBV20-1
TGCGCCAGCAGCCAAGAATCGGACAGGGGAGTCGGGGAGCTGTTTTTT,CASSQESDRGVGELFF,few,TRBJ2-2,TRBD1,TRBV4-3
TGCAGTGCTAGGATAGGATATACTGAAGCTTTCTTT,CSARIGYTEAFF,few,TRBJ1-1,-,TRBV20-1
TGTGCCAGCAGCCCCGGGGGGCAGCTCACCTCCTACGAGCAGTACTTC,CASSPGGQLTSYEQYF,-,TRBJ2-7,-,TRBV9
TGTGCCAGCAGCCGGACTAGCCTCGATACGCAGTATTTT,CASSRTSLDTQYF,-,TRBJ2-3,TRBD2,TRBV7-9
TGTGCCAGCAGCGGCAGGGGAGGAAGCACCGGGGAGCTGTTTTTT,CASSGRGGSTGELFF,few,TRBJ2-2,-,TRBV27
TGTGCCAGCAGCTTAAAGCGGGGGTCCTACAATGAGCAGTTCTTC,CASSLKRGSYNEQFF,few,TRBJ2-1,TRBD2,TRBV7-2
TGCAGTGCTAGAGAAGGAGGGGGCGCTCAGCTAAGGGGCTACACCTTC,CSAREGGGAQLRGYTF,-,TRBJ1-2,TRBD1,TRBV20-1
TGTGCCACCAGTGACCGGACGGGGCCCACAGATACGCAGTATTTT,CATSDRTGPTDTQYF,-,TRBJ2-3,-,TRBV24-1
TGTGCCAGCAGCGCCCCGCCCGGGACCTCCCACAATGAGCAGTTCTTC,CASSAPPGTSHNEQFF,-,TRBJ2-1,-,TRBV7-8
TGCAGTGCGCAAAGGACTAGCTCGTTGGAGACCCAGTACTTC,CSAQRTSSLETQYF,-,TRBJ2-5,TRBD2,TRBV20-1
TGTGCCACTCTACAGGGATCCGGGAATGAGCAGTTCTTC,CATLQGSGNEQFF,few,TRBJ2-1,-,TRBV6-1
TGTGCCAGCAGTAATCCGGGACAGAACTATGGCTACACCTTC,CASSNPGQNYGYTF,-,TRBJ1-2,TRBD1,TRBV12-3/TRBV12-4
TGTGCCAGCCGGATAGGCCGGCTGGGCAATCAGCCCCAGCATTTT,CASRIGRLGNQPQHF,-,TRBJ1-5,-,TRBV2
TGTGCCAGCAGCTCGCGGGCTAGCGGGAGGCCCTGGGAGACCCAGTACTTC,CASSSRASGRPWETQYF,-,TRBJ2-5,TRBD2,TRBV11-3